Detailed here is one T cell receptor (beta chain). No antigen is known for it. Qualities for individual bases were not recorded, and no much larger clone is one base off. Libraries came from the immunoSEQ multiplex PCR assay. For the multiplex PCR, a mixture combining 60 forward primers for TCR Vbeta segments and 13 reverse primers for TCR Jbeta segments was used. The CDR3 region of rearranged TCR beta genes was amplified from genomic DNA with a multiplex PCR assay. Amplified TCR beta libraries were sequenced as 87-base-pair reads on the Illumina HiSeq System. The source study handled its data this way. A later analysis counted around 72 million unique TCR beta chains across the 550 to 700 repertoires, and some 11 million of these chains were shared by at least two donors. To remove PCR and sequencing errors, raw reads were error-corrected and collapsed into unique sequences using a nearest-neighbor algorithm that merged closely related sequences. V, D and J gene segments were assigned by aligning CDR3 sequences to IMGT reference sequences. For a sequence to be retained, a match of at least six nucleotides was required to both a V gene segment and a J gene segment. A rearrangement was called productive if the CDR3 had no stop codons and remained in frame with V and J, and every other rearrangement was called non-productive. CDR3 was defined by IMGT convention, running from the second conserved V-encoded cysteine to the conserved J-encoded phenylalanine. The earlier analysis of roughly 590 of the donors excluded any sequence lacking an unambiguous match to a single V gene segment. In an earlier analysis of 587 of the donors, V segments were called functional above 56.7% productive rearrangements and were called segregating when the between-donor standard deviation exceeded 5%. A statistical classification framework was built to diagnose cytomegalovirus status from the catalog of TCR beta chain sequences. A later analysis assigned V and J genes by comparing TCR nucleotide sequences with IMGT/GENE-DB human TR gene sequences. The TCRdist pipeline was used in a later analysis to assign CDR3 sequences and most-parsimonious VDJ recombination scenarios. In a later analysis, each TCR beta chain was defined by its CDR3 amino acid sequence together with its V-gene family, and reads lacking a unique V-gene family were excluded. As a way to deal with suspected cross-contamination and a sequencing artifact, a later analysis dropped nearly 600 nucleotide sequences that were highly shared and had low generation probability. For each public chain, a later analysis derived a clonal expansion index from normalized ranks of inferred template counts within each repertoire. Generation probabilities in a later analysis came from a VDJ recombination model fitted to out-of-frame rearrangements, and those results were checked against IGoR. In a later analysis, hypergeometric tests were used to score TCR-TCR, TCR-HLA and TCR-CMV co-occurrence, with a repertoire-size bias correction applied to TCR pairs. In a later analysis, false discovery rates were estimated by permuting HLA or CMV assignments 20 times. In a later analysis, co-occurring TCRs were grouped using DBSCAN, with TCRdist sequence similarity added in when clustering inside HLA-allele-positive subsets. Co-occurrence clustering excluded repertoires with fewer than 30,000 or more than 120,000 public chains, plus five with anomalous nucleotide sharing. TCRdb re-hosts the immuneACCESS table, in-frame sequences only. Its copies lack some clones; in the studies checked, an unresolved V gene accounts for under half of them, and the cause for the rest is not known. Clonal size and the V and J genes are those of that table, whereas D and trimming came from the DNA. Recorded for this sample are approximately 140,000 clones; roughly four fifths of them occurred a single time. The top ten clonotypes cover more than 2.5% of the sample.

The sample belongs to a study of cytomegalovirus exposure and HLA in healthy donors (TCRdb year 2017). Regarding the research as a whole: An earlier analysis of several hundred of the donors reported about 300 Gb of sequence data and roughly 120 million unique TCR beta sequences obtained from approximately 180 million T cells. An early release covering more than 500 HLA-typed donors comprised roughly 300 gigabases of sequencing data and tens of millions of unique TCR sequences. Of the 300 to 500 genotyped donors, 80% to 90% were placed in the genetic ancestry cluster associated with self-reported Caucasian donors. The study was designed to test whether signatures of past pathogen exposure could be identified by cataloging public T cell receptors. The study used immunosequencing to profile the T cell repertoires of more than 650 subjects and linked those repertoires to cytomegalovirus serostatus. In addition to the first cohort of 650 to 800 subjects, a separate validation cohort of some 120 different subjects was used. To predict cytomegalovirus infection status, the study combined high-throughput TCR immunosequencing, statistical association of individual TCRs with disease status, and machine learning. To study patterns of TCR occurrence, a later analysis re-analyzed previously published TCR beta repertoires from just over 650 donors and added high-resolution HLA genotyping. Rather than drawing on any new phenotypic data, the later analysis identified candidate immune exposures from TCR beta sequences and the way those sequences occurred across donors. An earlier analysis of a few hundred of the donors applied high-throughput TCR beta sequencing to assess whether each TCR beta V gene segment acted as functional or pseudogenic. Donor age, sex, ethnicity and CMV serostatus were compiled together with the repertoire data. A later genetic analysis used genome-wide SNP genotypes for about 55% of the 666 donors, treating that subset as a discovery cohort. Every repertoire in the discovery cohort had been generated on one and the same sequencing platform. HLA typing covered class I and class II loci at four-digit resolution. The number of donors typed differed by locus, with about 629-630 for A, B, C, DRB1 and DQB1, 522 for DQA1, 600 to 610 for DPA1, and about 450 for DPB1. About five DR-DQ haplotypes were handled as single units for association and clustering because linkage in the cohort was strong. On average, roughly 240,000 unique TCR beta nucleotide sequences were sequenced per donor among 398 genotyped donors of the cohort, with roughly 18% of those sequences being non-productive.

General study outcomes and caveats: In a later analysis, the rate of TCR association differed among HLA loci, with DRB1 alleles having the most associated TCRs and HLA-C alleles having the fewest. According to a later analysis, parvovirus B19, influenza, CMV and Epstein-Barr virus appeared linked to several top co-occurrence clusters. The earlier analysis of almost 600 of the donors excluded 15 to 20 rarely observed V segments, including chromosome 9 orphons, because counts were too low. A later genetic analysis reported fewer N-insertions in productive TCRs among donors in an Asian-associated ancestry cluster than the roughly 690-donor mean. Some IMGT-functional V segments, including TRBV6-2 and TRBV6-3, could not be distinguished by the 87-base-pair reads and were therefore excluded. At a false discovery rate of 0.05, a later analysis linked under 20,000 TCR beta sequences to specific HLA alleles. In both the original and validation cohorts, the classifier was reported to diagnose cytomegalovirus status with high specificity and sensitivity. In a later analysis, most CMV-associated TCR beta chains were found to appear HLA-restricted, with HLA associations seemingly driven largely by CMV exposure. Strong co-occurrence of HLA alleles, especially DR and DQ, made assigning TCR associations to individual alleles difficult. The authors suggested that the approach could potentially be generalized to other disease states and immunological phenotypes. In a later genetic analysis, a missense DCLRE1C variant was associated with V-gene and J-gene trimming of TCR beta chains, and the association was replicated in an independent cohort. Correlated functional status among segregating V segments might be attributable to linkage disequilibrium, but an unknown experimental factor could not be ruled out. Three of the identified cytomegalovirus-associated TCR beta chains were confirmed in vitro to be specific for cytomegalovirus antigens. The only immune exposure information available for the cohort was CMV serostatus. Compared with equally common non-associated chains, HLA-associated TCR beta chains in a later analysis were more clonally expanded and had lower generation probabilities. The presence/absence analyses assumed that sequencing depth was roughly uniform across donors, and that assumption may not be true. Because HLA typing was missing for some donors at each locus, association tests included only the typed subset. A group of highly shared sequence variants was considered likely to be a technical artifact of the sequencing pipeline. The cohort was sequenced for TCR beta chains only, and without alpha or paired-chain data the features that could be detected were limited. Most TCR sequences were observed very rarely across donors, whereas some public TCRs were present in many individuals. The study listed around 160 TCR beta chains as associated with cytomegalovirus. A further reported finding was that TCR beta sequences accurately predicted the HLA-A and HLA-B alleles for most subjects in the first cohort. In an earlier analysis of around 600 of the donors, most TCR beta V segments were observed in productive rearrangements about 87% or about 30% of the time, broadly matching IMGT annotations.

Including cysteine and phenylalanine, the CDR3 has 15 amino acids. The DNA shown is the 45-base CDR3, in frame from base 1. Reading the germline V gene gives CDR1 SGHRS and CDR2 YFSETQ. V lost 4 bases and J lost 2 bases, and the count of bases not matched to a germline gene is 8. The cohort was made up of 650 to 700 healthy bone marrow donors. Cohort members were all nominally healthy when sampled, although unrecorded immune exposures were likely present. The donor tested CMV seropositive and was one of the 289 seropositive cohort members. A peripheral blood sample was collected from each donor, and TCR beta sequencing was performed on peripheral blood mononuclear cells. Genomic DNA was extracted from the blood cell samples with the Qiagen DNeasy Blood Extraction Kit.

Rearrangement joined TRBV5-1 to TRBJ2-5, with TRBD1 matching 7 junction bases. The sequence was obtained from a man younger than 35 in good health and CMV-seropositive. Material: PBMCs. The bases are TGCGCCAGCAGCACCCGGACAGGACCACAAGAGACCCAGTACTTC. Translation gives CASSTRTGPQETQYF.